Following are 26 T cell receptor beta chains from one sample sequenced in a study of CD8+CD57+ T cells in acquired aplastic anemia. Genomic DNA constituted the template upon which TCR beta VDJ and CDR3 profiling was performed. Via MiXCR, TCRdb re-called the reads, giving one row per CDR3 protein. The sample holds 250,000 to 350,000 distinct CDR3 sequences; around 60% are singletons and the top ten take roughly 8%. The sample was sorted CD4+, CD8+, or CD8+CD57+ T cells (not recorded which) from PBMCs. The receptors were gathered from a human donor with severe aplastic anemia or a healthy control (not recorded which).

This clonotype showed up just once. The chain links TRBV15 to TRBJ1-4, with D tentatively TRBD1 (5 bases). The germline gives CDR1 LNHNV, CDR2 YYDKDF (reference sequence). The V gene lost 3 bases and the J gene lost 0 bases, with 11 bases spanning the gap. This CDR3 has 16 residues. The CDR3 loop reads CATSSPGTATNEKLFF. DNA for the CDR3: TGTGCCACCAGCAGCCCTGGGACGGCAACTAATGAAAAACTGTTTTTT.

Ten or more counts support this clonotype. The chain joins TRBV7-3 to TRBJ2-4; 8 bases match TRBD2. The ends lost 1 base at V and 7 bases at J; junction bases unmatched: 6. The CDR3 extends over 15 amino acids. Germline loops: CDR1 SGHTA, CDR2 FQGTGA. The CDR3 nucleotides are TGTGCCAGCAGCTTAATGGCGGGGGGCGGGAACATTCAGTACTTC. Translating gives CASSLMAGGGNIQYF.

This chain links TRBV5-1 with TRBJ1-4; D unresolved. Germline V gene data show CDR1 as SGHRS and CDR2 as YFSETQ. Trimming shortened V by 3 bases and J by 6 bases, and 15 bases separated the two germline ends. This CDR3 spans 15 amino acids. The chain's CDR3 is CASSSQAGSHEKLFF. The CDR3 nucleotides are TGCGCCAGCAGCTCCCAGGCGGGAAGCCATGAAAAACTGTTTTTT.

The chain combines TRBV15 with TRBJ1-2; 10 nucleotides line up with TRBD1. This CDR3 has 13 amino acids. Germline CDR1 and CDR2: LNHNV and YYDKDF (reference sequence). V gave up 5 bases and J gave up 8 bases; unmatched junction bases: 5. In DNA, the CDR3 is TGTGCCACCAGCGAGGGGACAGGGGTAGGCTACACCTTC. Its protein product is CATSEGTGVGYTF. Variable domain in full (rest from reference TRBV15 and TRBJ1-2): DAMVIQNPRYQVTQFGKPVTLSCSQTLNHNVMYWYQQKSSQAPKLLFHYYDKDFNNEADTPDNFQSRRPNTSFCFLDIRSPGLGDTAMYLCATSEGTGVGYTFGSGTRLTVV.

This sequence joins TRBV20-1 and TRBJ1-6; perhaps TRBD1 as D (5 bases). CDR1 and CDR2 (germline): DFQATT, SNEGSKA (reference sequence). The CDR3 runs to 14 residues. The V end lost 5 bases, the J end lost 14 bases, and 22 bases lay between the germline ends. The CDR3 region has the DNA TGCAGTGCTTTGGTCCGGGACCGCGGGAGGGCCCTCCACTTT. Protein product: CSALVRDRGRALHF.

The rearrangement links TRBV10-3 to TRBJ2-4; D is undetermined. The CDR3 sequence is 16 residues long. Per germline, CDR1 ENHRY and CDR2 SYGVKD. Trimming pared 5 bases from V and 0 bases from J, leaving 14 bases between. CDR3 sequence reads: CAISPSAGLAKNIQYF. DNA of the CDR3: TGTGCCATCAGTCCCTCCGCTGGGTTAGCCAAAAACATTCAGTACTTC.

J is TRBJ2-7 and V is TRBV20-1; a weak D match, TRBD2 (7 bases). The CDR3 runs 14 residues. Trimming pared 4 bases from V and 4 bases from J, leaving 17 bases between. Germline CDR1 reads DFQATT; CDR2 reads SNEGSKA (reference sequence). CDR3 coding DNA: TGCAGTGCTAAGGGTCCGGGGGGCAGGTACGAGCAGTACTTC. Translating it yields CSAKGPGGRYEQYF.

This clonotype was observed at least ten times. This rearrangement joins TRBV5-1 to TRBJ2-3; TRBD1 matches at 10 bases. In germline, CDR1 is SGHRS, CDR2 YFSETQ. CDR3 length: 15 residues. V shed 2 bases and J 6 bases; nucleotides not matched to a gene: 6. The CDR3 is CASSFQTGGADTQYF. In nucleotides, the CDR3 is TGCGCCAGCAGCTTCCAGACAGGGGGCGCCGATACGCAGTATTTT.

This sequence joins TRBV5-6 and TRBJ2-7, with TRBD1 identical over 8 bases. This CDR3 region has 13 residues. The germline V gene has CDR1 SGHDT and CDR2 YYEEEE. After removal of 3 bases from V and 8 bases from J, the junction contained 7 bases not matched to a gene. The CDR3 coding sequence is TGTGCCAGCAGCTCCGACAGGGGTACGAAGCAGTACTTC. Translation gives CASSSDRGTKQYF.

The J gene is TRBJ2-5, the V gene TRBV14, with D possibly TRBD2 on 6 matching bases. This CDR3 comprises 15 residues. CDR1 is SGHDN, CDR2 FVKESK, per germline. Trimming removed 0 bases from V and 5 bases from J, with 13 bases in between. The CDR3 nucleotides read TGTGCCAGCAGCCAAGAAAGAGGAGGGTTTGAGACCCAGTACTTC. Translating gives CASSQERGGFETQYF. The full variable domain, in which reference TRBV14 and TRBJ2-5 provide the parts outside the CDR3, is EAGVTQFPSHSVIEKGQTVTLRCDPISGHDNLYWYRRVMGKEIKFLLHFVKESKQDESGMPNNRFLAERTGGTYSTLKVQPAELEDSGVYFCASSQERGGFETQYFGPGTRLLVL.

The table lists this clonotype with many counts. CDR3 amino acids: CASSLEQGVSYEQYF. In DNA, the CDR3 is TGTGCCAGCAGCTTAGAACAGGGGGTGTCCTACGAGCAGTACTTC. This chain joins TRBV7-8 and TRBJ2-7, with 8 bases that match TRBD1. This CDR3 has 15 residues. The junction had 3 bases not matched to a gene; V was cut back by 1 base and J by 1 base. Germline CDR1 reads SGHVS; CDR2 reads FQNEAQ.

This chain links TRBV19 with TRBJ1-5; D perhaps matches TRBD1 (5 bases). Trimming took off 5 bases at V and 0 bases at J, with 17 bases between the two ends. The germline gives CDR1 LNHDA, CDR2 SQIVND (reference sequence). This CDR3 comprises 17 residues. CDR3 loop: CASSPLGGEYSNQPQHF. The DNA for the CDR3 is TGTGCCAGTAGTCCTCTGGGGGGGGAATATAGCAATCAGCCCCAGCATTTT. The full variable domain, its missing parts supplied by reference TRBV19 and TRBJ1-5, is DGGITQSPKYLFRKEGQNVTLSCEQNLNHDAMYWYRQDPGQGLRLIYYSQIVNDFQKGDIAEGYSVSREKKESFPLTVTSAQKNPTAFYLCASSPLGGEYSNQPQHFGDGTRLSIL.

The chain has TRBV7-9 and TRBJ2-5; D possibly corresponds to TRBD1 (5 bases). Germline V gene data show CDR1 as SEHNR and CDR2 as FQNEAQ (reference sequence). Trimming shortened V by 0 bases and J by 1 base, and 9 bases separated the two germline ends. CDR3 length: 15 amino acids. The CDR3 loop reads CASSLASDSQETQYF. DNA of the CDR3: TGTGCCAGCAGCTTAGCTTCCGACAGCCAAGAGACCCAGTACTTC.

V is TRBV25-1 and J is TRBJ2-7; D is ambiguous. V lost 4 bases and J lost 0, with 10 bases in between. CDR3 length: 14 residues. CDR1 is MGHDK, CDR2 SYGVNS, per germline. The CDR3, as DNA: TGTGCCAGCAGTGTAGACTCGAGCTCCTACGAGCAGTACTTC. Its protein product is CASSVDSSSYEQYF.

The chain links TRBV30 to TRBJ2-2; the D gene is possibly TRBD1 (5 bases). CDR1 is GTSNPN and CDR2 is SVGIG in the germline V gene (reference sequence). The ends were cut back, 1 base at V and 0 bases at J, with 9 bases in the middle. The CDR3 extends over 15 amino acids. The CDR3 nucleotides are TGTGCCTGGAGTGCGGTCAGGGCGAACACCGGGGAGCTGTTTTTT. Protein product: CAWSAVRANTGELFF.

The chain carries TRBV19 and TRBJ1-5; TRBD1 aligns across 9 bases. Germline trimming cut 5 bases from V and 7 bases from J; bases unmatched to any gene: 12. This CDR3 has 16 amino acids. Germline CDR1 is LNHDA and CDR2 is SQIVND (reference sequence). The CDR3 DNA reads as TGTGCCAGTAGTGCGTTACAGGGGGCTAGGGGGCAGCCCCAGCATTTT. It translates to CASSALQGARGQPQHF.

This clonotype was found many times. The V call is TRBV6-5, the J call TRBJ1-5; 7 bases fit TRBD1. V was clipped by 6 bases and J by 1 base; unmatched bases: 3. The CDR3 is made up of 14 amino acids. From germline, CDR1 is MNHEY and CDR2 SVGAGI. CDR3 amino acids: CASSSTGSNQPQHF. In DNA, the CDR3 is TGTGCCAGCAGCTCGACAGGGAGCAATCAGCCCCAGCATTTT.

This clonotype was observed many times. The CDR3, as DNA: TGTGCCAGCAGCCAGTTAGGGCAGGCAAACACTGAAGCTTTCTTT. Protein sequence: CASSQLGQANTEAFF. The chain recombines TRBV5-5 with TRBJ1-1; D is unresolved. Trimming left V 4 bases short and J 2 bases short, with 15 bases between. The CDR3 consists of 15 residues. Germline V gives CDR1 SGHKS, CDR2 YYEKEE (reference sequence).

This clonotype was seen only a few times. The V and J genes are TRBV18 and TRBJ2-5; tentative D call: TRBD1 (5 bases). The CDR3 has 13 residues. The V gene's germline CDR1 is KGHSH and CDR2 LQKENI. Trimming stripped 2 bases from V and 2 bases from J, with 6 bases between. This chain's CDR3 is CASSPGAQETQYF. The DNA for the CDR3 is TGTGCCAGCTCACCAGGGGCTCAAGAGACCCAGTACTTC.

This chain uses TRBV2 with TRBJ1-1, with a weak D call TRBD1 (6 bases). V was trimmed by 7 bases and J by 5 bases, leaving 17 bases between them. Germline CDR1 SNHLY, CDR2 FYNNEI. This CDR3 comprises 14 residues. CDR3 residues: CASTLTGFGTEAFF. CDR3 DNA: TGTGCCAGCACCCTTACAGGGTTCGGGACTGAAGCTTTCTTT.

This clonotype occurred many times. This is likely a read error, given that the CDR3 carries no conserved phenylalanine or tryptophan at its end. The rearrangement uses TRBV15 and TRBJ1-1; no reliable D call. V lost 4 bases, J lost 7 bases, and 13 bases lay in between. Germline V lookup: CDR1 LNHNV, CDR2 YYDKDF (reference sequence). The CDR3 covers 13 residues. In DNA form, the CDR3 reads TGTGCCACCAGCACGAGACTAAACTATGAAGCTTTCCTT. Its protein product is CATSTRLNYEAFL.

Points on this clonotype: A much larger clone is a single base away; this may be a read error. The chain has TRBV6-5 and TRBJ1-1, with unresolved D. The CDR3 extends over 14 amino acids. Germline CDR1 MNHEY, CDR2 SVGAGI. The CDR3 coding sequence is TGTGCCAGCCAAACATTCAAAAAGAACACTGGAGCTTTCTTT. The encoded protein is CASQTFKKNTGAFF.

The chain is built from TRBV20-1 and TRBJ1-3; D is ambiguous. V gave up 6 bases and J gave up 7 bases, with 16 bases separating them. Germline lookup yields CDR1 DFQATT and CDR2 SNEGSKA (reference sequence). This CDR3 region has 13 residues. The CDR3 here is CSANDQLGNTIYF. The CDR3 DNA follows: TGCAGTGCAAATGACCAACTGGGGAACACCATATATTTT.

This sequence joins TRBV20-1 and TRBJ2-5, with 8 bases aligning to TRBD2. The CDR3 has 15 amino acids. In germline, CDR1 is DFQATT, CDR2 SNEGSKA (reference sequence). Losses at the gene ends were 4 bases for V and 5 bases for J; bases not matched to a gene: 12. The CDR3 sequence is CSAISPWTGGETQYF. DNA of the CDR3: TGCAGTGCTATCAGCCCTTGGACGGGGGGGGAGACCCAGTACTTC.

V and J are TRBV20-1 and TRBJ2-1; 9 bases agree with TRBD2. V trimming: 1 base; J trimming: 7 bases; junction bases outside the gene matches: 8. CDR1 and CDR2 from the germline V gene are DFQATT and SNEGSKA (reference sequence). The CDR3 runs to 15 residues. This CDR3 reads CSARVPGLAPNEQFF. The CDR3 bases are TGCAGTGCTAGAGTACCGGGACTAGCTCCGAATGAGCAGTTCTTC.

The chain has TRBV24-1 and TRBJ2-1; 9 bases match TRBD1. This CDR3 region has 17 residues. Germline-derived CDR1 and CDR2 are KGHDR and SFDVKD. J lost 4 bases, V lost 7 bases, and 13 bases had no gene match. As DNA, the CDR3 is TGTGCCACCAGAGCCACCCGGGGACAGGGAGATTACAATGAGCAGTTCTTC. Translating it yields CATRATRGQGDYNEQFF.